This TCR beta chain originates from a study of blood T cell repertoires in COVID-19. Study at large: T cells, B-cell-depleted T cells, or PBMCs supplied cDNA or gDNA.

The V gene's germline CDR1 is SNHLY and CDR2 FYNNEI. The CDR3 consists of 15 residues. The J segment lost 5 bases and the V segment lost 4 bases, leaving 9 bases of the junction unmatched. Profiling relied on immunoSEQ multiplex PCR, and the TCRdb table lists in-frame clones only, not all of them. The sample yields tens of thousands of clones, approximately 86% seen once. This chain connects TRBV2 to TRBJ2-5; TRBD2 matches 8 bases. The source is a woman older than 75 with acute or convalescent COVID-19. Sequenced: peripheral blood. CDR3 coding DNA: TGTGCCAGCAGTGCCGCCGAGGGCGGGGGGGAGACCCAGTACTTC. Its translation is CASSAAEGGGETQYF. The variable domain in full, with the rest retrieved from reference TRBV2 and TRBJ2-5, is EPEVTQTPSHQVTQMGQEVILRCVPISNHLYFYWYRQILGQKVEFLVSFYNNEISEKSEIFDDQFSVERPDGSNFTLKIRSTKLEDSAMYFCASSAAEGGGETQYFGPGTRLLVL.